This T cell receptor (beta chain) came from a study of T cell changes during pregnancy in multiple sclerosis. CDR3 length: 15 amino acids. Germline CDR1 reads MNHNS; CDR2 reads SASEGT. The V and J ends lost 6 bases and 4 bases respectively, with 15 bases between them. Assay used: immunoSEQ multiplex PCR; TCRdb lists only in-frame clones, some missing. The sample lists some 60,000 clones; about 90% were seen once. This clonotype originated in a female donor in good health, enrolled as a control in a pregnancy study. This specimen was peripheral blood, taken in the third trimester of pregnancy. This chain joins TRBV6-1 and TRBJ2-2; tentative D call: TRBD1 (5 bases). CDR3 DNA: TGTGCCAGCAGCGCAGGGTCCTCTTTCACCGGGGAGCTGTTTTTT. It yields the protein CASSAGSSFTGELFF.